Below are 19 T cell receptor beta chains sequenced from a single sample in a study of cytomegalovirus exposure and HLA in healthy donors (dated by TCRdb to about 2017). Libraries were prepared through the immunoSEQ multiplex PCR assay. A mixture of 60 forward primers for TCR Vbeta segments and 13 reverse primers for TCR Jbeta segments was used in the multiplex PCR. TCRdb's version of the immuneACCESS table is confined to in-frame rearrangements and falls short of the full clone set. An unresolved V gene accounts for under half of the shortfall where checked; the remainder is of unknown origin. The sample table records 140,000 or so clones; 75% to 90% of these occur just once. The ten largest clonotypes hold less than 3.5% of the sample. The sequenced sample consisted of PBMCs. These receptors were taken from a woman in her thirties in good health and CMV-seronegative.

V and J are TRBV29-1 and TRBJ1-1; D perhaps matches TRBD1 (6 bases). V was cut by 2 bases and J by 1 base, with 8 bases left in between. CDR1 and CDR2 (germline): SQVTM, ANQGSEA. The CDR3 has 13 residues. The CDR3 here is CSVEYRANTEAFF. For the CDR3, the DNA is TGCAGCGTTGAATACAGGGCGAACACTGAAGCTTTCTTT. The entire variable domain, with the rest obtained from reference TRBV29-1 and TRBJ1-1, is as follows: SAVISQKPSRDICQRGTSLTIQCQVDSQVTMMFWYRQQPGQSLTLIATANQGSEATYESGFVIDKFPISRPNLTFSTLTVSNMSPEDSSIYLCSVEYRANTEAFFGQGTRLTVV.

The chain recombines TRBV7-2 with TRBJ1-5, with 7 bases matching TRBD1. After removal of 4 bases from V and 6 bases from J, the junction contained 6 bases not matched to a gene. Germline assignment: CDR1 SGHTA and CDR2 FQGNSA. The CDR3 extends over 14 amino acids. The CDR3 protein is CASSSWTGSQPQHF. The CDR3 DNA follows: TGTGCCAGCAGCTCGTGGACAGGAAGTCAGCCCCAGCATTTT.

V is TRBV25-1 and J is TRBJ2-7; D gene uncertain. Trimming left V 1 base short and J 10 bases short, with 14 bases between. Germline lookup yields CDR1 MGHDK and CDR2 SYGVNS. This CDR3 is 13 amino acids long. The CDR3 is CASSELGSNIQYF. CDR3 DNA: TGTGCCAGCAGTGAATTAGGTAGCAATATCCAGTACTTC.

The V call is TRBV6-1, the J call TRBJ2-1; D unclear. The V end lost 6 bases, the J end lost 9 bases, and 18 bases lay between the germline ends. The CDR3 contains 14 residues. Germline V gives CDR1 MNHNS, CDR2 SASEGT. CDR3 nucleotide sequence: TGTGCCAGCAGCTCGACCCTTAGCCCTGCTGAGCAGTTCTTC. Translating gives CASSSTLSPAEQFF.

V gene TRBV9 combines with J gene TRBJ2-2; D perhaps matches TRBD2 (5 bases). The germline V and J ends were trimmed by 4 bases and 0 bases, with 7 bases remaining between them. Germline V gene sequence: CDR1 SGDLS, CDR2 YYNGEE. CDR3 length equals 14 residues. The CDR3 loop reads CASSRTSNTGELFF. As DNA, the CDR3 is TGTGCCAGCAGCCGGACTTCGAACACCGGGGAGCTGTTTTTT.

Here the CDR3 DNA reads TGTGCCAGCGGAGGACTAGAGGTAGTCGGGGAGCTGTTTTTT. This codes for CASGGLEVVGELFF. The chain links TRBV9 to TRBJ2-2, with 7 nucleotides matching TRBD2. Per the germline V gene, CDR1 is SGDLS and CDR2 is YYNGEE. The CDR3 is 14 amino acids. Trimming removed 7 bases from V and 7 bases from J; junction bases left unmatched: 10.

Worth noting for this clone: The junction departs from germline at one end; a sequencing error may be responsible. V usage is TRBV7-9 and J usage is TRBJ2-2, with a tentative D call TRBD1 (6 bases). The germline V gene has CDR1 SEHNR and CDR2 FQNEAQ (reference sequence). The CDR3 length is 17 residues. The CDR3 is CSSSLELGAANTGELFF. The CDR3 DNA sequence: TGTTCCAGCAGCTTAGAATTGGGGGCCGCGAACACCGGGGAGCTGTTTTTT.

The V gene is TRBV7-2, the J gene TRBJ1-2; 10 nucleotides line up with TRBD1. The CDR3 length is 17 residues. With V trimmed by 5 bases and J by 0 bases, 9 bases remained unmatched. Germline CDR1 and CDR2: SGHTA and FQGNSA. The CDR3 loop reads CASSPTGGSNSNYGYTF. The CDR3 DNA reads as TGTGCCAGCAGCCCGACAGGGGGCTCCAACTCTAACTATGGCTACACCTTC. Full variable domain (remainder filled in from reference TRBV7-2 and TRBJ1-2): GAGVSQSPSNKVTEKGKDVELRCDPISGHTALYWYRQSLGQGLEFLIYFQGNSAPDKSGLPSDRFSAERTGGSVSTLTIQRTQQEDSAVYLCASSPTGGSNSNYGYTFGSGTRLTVV.

J is TRBJ1-2 and V is TRBV5-1, with a tentative D call TRBD1 (6 bases). Germline lookup yields CDR1 SGHRS and CDR2 YFSETQ. With 4 bases removed from V and 4 bases from J, the gap between germline ends came to 14 bases. The CDR3 contains 14 residues. CDR3 loop: CASSREQGTYGYTF. For the CDR3, the DNA is TGCGCCAGCAGCAGGGAACAGGGAACCTATGGCTACACCTTC.

The chain combines TRBV7-8 with TRBJ1-1; 10 bases line up with TRBD1. V was clipped by 5 bases and J by 2 bases; unmatched bases: 5. This CDR3 region has 15 residues. Germline lookup yields CDR1 SGHVS and CDR2 FQNEAQ. The CDR3 region has the DNA TGTGCCAGCAGCATGGGACAGGGGTTAAACACTGAAGCTTTCTTT. Residues: CASSMGQGLNTEAFF.

This chain uses TRBV29-1 with TRBJ2-1; 8 bases align to TRBD1. Per germline, CDR1 SQVTM and CDR2 ANQGSEA. The CDR3 sequence is 13 residues long. J gave up 8 bases and V 3 bases, and 6 bases lay outside the gene matches. In DNA, the CDR3 is TGCAGCGTTGAGGCAGGGGGCTGGGATGAGCAGTTCTTC. Translating it yields CSVEAGGWDEQFF.

The chain combines TRBV7-8 with TRBJ1-1, with D possibly TRBD1 on 6 matching bases. Germline CDR1 SGHVS, CDR2 FQNEAQ. The CDR3 totals 14 residues. Trimming cost V 3 bases and J 4 bases, with 12 bases left between them. The CDR3 spells CASSLQGQSTEAFF. As DNA, the CDR3 is TGTGCCAGCAGCTTGCAGGGGCAGAGCACTGAAGCTTTCTTT.

The rearrangement links TRBV30 to TRBJ1-1, with D maybe TRBD1 (6 bases). The length of the CDR3 is 14 residues. Trimming took 0 bases from V and 0 from J, leaving 8 bases between them. From germline, CDR1 is GTSNPN and CDR2 SVGIG (reference sequence). CDR3 nucleotide sequence: TGTGCCTGGAGTGTACGACAGGTGAACACTGAAGCTTTCTTT. Protein product: CAWSVRQVNTEAFF. Supplemented by reference TRBV30 and TRBJ1-1, the full variable domain reads SQTIHQWPATLVQPVGSPLSLECTVEGTSNPNLYWYRQAAGRGLQLLFYSVGIGQISSEVPQNLSASRPQDRQFILSSKKLLLSDSGFYLCAWSVRQVNTEAFFGQGTRLTVV.

The V and J genes are TRBV5-1 and TRBJ2-3; TRBD1 might be the D (6 bases). The CDR3 spans 14 residues. Deletions cut 4 bases from V and 6 bases from J, with 15 bases between. Looked up from germline, CDR1 is SGHRS and CDR2 is YFSETQ. The CDR3 sequence is CASSVSMGADTQYF. The CDR3 DNA is TGCGCCAGCAGCGTCTCCATGGGGGCCGATACGCAGTATTTT.

The chain links TRBV7-8 to TRBJ1-1; D uncertain. V lost 5 bases and J 0 bases, leaving 10 bases between the germline ends. The germline V gene has CDR1 SGHVS and CDR2 FQNEAQ. The CDR3 extends over 14 amino acids. DNA for the CDR3: TGTGCCAGCAGCGCCAGAGAGGTGAACACTGAAGCTTTCTTT. This encodes CASSAREVNTEAFF.

This clone was seen a handful of times. The V and J genes are TRBV18 and TRBJ2-5, with 13 bases fitting TRBD2. Germline CDR1 is KGHSH and CDR2 is LQKENI. This CDR3 is built from 14 residues. Unmatched junction bases numbered 0, after V lost 3 bases and J lost 5 bases. CDR3 sequence: CASSPGLAGETQYF. The CDR3 bases are TGTGCCAGCTCACCGGGACTAGCGGGGGAGACCCAGTACTTC.

This chain uses TRBV2 with TRBJ1-2; TRBD1 is a possible D gene (6 bases). Trimming removed 6 bases from V and 0 bases from J, with 14 bases in between. Germline CDR1 and CDR2: SNHLY and FYNNEI. The CDR3 runs 15 residues. The CDR3 region is CASREGVGANYGYTF. The CDR3 region has the DNA TGTGCCAGCAGAGAGGGGGTCGGGGCTAACTATGGCTACACCTTC.

The V and J genes are TRBV2 and TRBJ2-3, with D tentatively TRBD2 (6 bases). CDR3 length equals 13 residues. Trimming shortened V by 7 bases and J by 2 bases, and 10 bases separated the two germline ends. From germline, CDR1 is SNHLY and CDR2 FYNNEI. CDR3 in DNA: TGTGCCAGCACGGCGGGGAACACAGATACGCAGTATTTT. Translated, it gives CASTAGNTDTQYF.

The V and J genes are TRBV7-9 and TRBJ2-7; 7 positions agree with TRBD2. The CDR3 consists of 14 residues. The junction had 6 bases not matched to a gene; V was cut back by 1 base and J by 6 bases. The germline V gene encodes CDR1 SEHNR and CDR2 FQNEAQ (reference sequence). In DNA form, the CDR3 reads TGTGCCAGCAGCTTAGACGGGAGGTATGGCGAGCAGTACTTC. Amino acid sequence: CASSLDGRYGEQYF.